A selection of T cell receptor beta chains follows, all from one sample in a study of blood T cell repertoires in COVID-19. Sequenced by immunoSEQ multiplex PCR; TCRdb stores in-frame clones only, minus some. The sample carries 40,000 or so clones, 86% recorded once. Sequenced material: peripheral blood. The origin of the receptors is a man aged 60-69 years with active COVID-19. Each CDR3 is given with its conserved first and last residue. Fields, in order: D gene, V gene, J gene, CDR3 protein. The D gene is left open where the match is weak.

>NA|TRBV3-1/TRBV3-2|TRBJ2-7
CASSNVDTSYEQYF
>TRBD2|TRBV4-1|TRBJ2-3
CASSQMGTSGRAMGDTQYF
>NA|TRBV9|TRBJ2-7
CASSVEGSGVYEQYF
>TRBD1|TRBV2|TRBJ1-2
CASRMGQGTGGYTF
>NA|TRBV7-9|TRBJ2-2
CASRPGFDTGELFF
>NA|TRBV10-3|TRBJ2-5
CAISGTGRGETQYF
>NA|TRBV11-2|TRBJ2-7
CASSSPMTGSYEQYF
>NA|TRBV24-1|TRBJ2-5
CATSDPGAGETQYF
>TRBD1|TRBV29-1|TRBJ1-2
CSVGLSGQGNYGYTF
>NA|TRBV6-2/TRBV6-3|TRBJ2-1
CASSDRLTKYNEQFF
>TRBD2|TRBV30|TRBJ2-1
CAWSVAGAGYEQFF
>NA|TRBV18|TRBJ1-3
CASSLDGNRYSGNTIYF
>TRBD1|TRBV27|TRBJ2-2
CASSTPTGAGELFF
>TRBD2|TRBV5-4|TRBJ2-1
CASSRGTSGQHNEQFF
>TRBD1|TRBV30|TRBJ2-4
CAWAAGTVQNIQYF
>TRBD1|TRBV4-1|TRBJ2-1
CASQPGQGARNEQFF
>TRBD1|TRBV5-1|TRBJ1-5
CASSLGQGSNQPQHF
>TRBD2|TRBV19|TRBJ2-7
CASSQGGTRSSEQYF
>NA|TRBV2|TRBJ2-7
CARGGESLEEQYF
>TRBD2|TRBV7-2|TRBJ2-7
CASSLGSSSGHYEQYF
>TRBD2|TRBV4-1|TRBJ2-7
CASSQYPGGVVYEQYF
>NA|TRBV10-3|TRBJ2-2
CAISVDRPPAGELFF
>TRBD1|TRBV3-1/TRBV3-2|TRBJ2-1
CASSQTGTGRYNEQFF
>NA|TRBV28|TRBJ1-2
CASSPRNYGYTF
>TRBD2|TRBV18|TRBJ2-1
CASSSTSGNSEQFF
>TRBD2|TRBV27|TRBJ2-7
CASSTLAGGYEQYF
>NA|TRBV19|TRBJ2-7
CASSIRDGIPAEQYF
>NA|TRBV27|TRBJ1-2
CASSSPQRGGGYTF
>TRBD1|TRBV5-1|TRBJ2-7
CASSLSTGGYEQYF
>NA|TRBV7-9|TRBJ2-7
CASSLANYEQYF
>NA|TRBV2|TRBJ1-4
CASNDRIEKLFF
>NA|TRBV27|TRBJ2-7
CASSWAATYEQYF
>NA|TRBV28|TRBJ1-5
CASSWEGLFQPQHF
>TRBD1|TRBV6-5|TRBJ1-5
CASRTGVGQPQHF
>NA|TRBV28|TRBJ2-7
CASSFGTGNYEQYF
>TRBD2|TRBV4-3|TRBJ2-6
CASSQDPPLAGPGSGANVLTF
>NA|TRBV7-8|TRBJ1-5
CASTTLGVGGQPQHF
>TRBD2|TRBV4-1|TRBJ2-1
CASSQDRVAGSSYNEQFF
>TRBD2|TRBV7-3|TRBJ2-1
CASSLRWTSGGNNEQFF
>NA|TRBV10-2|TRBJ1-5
CATRPGVNQPQHF
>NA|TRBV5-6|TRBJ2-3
CASSLGFLTGTDTQYF
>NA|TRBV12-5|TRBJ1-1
CASGPPHSNTEAFF
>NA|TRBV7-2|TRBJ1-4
CASSLDGAANEKLFF
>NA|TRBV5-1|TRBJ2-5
CASSLASSTAQETQYF
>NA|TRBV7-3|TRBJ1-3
CASSLGQYSGNTIYF
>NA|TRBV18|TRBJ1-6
CASSGFNLDSPLHF
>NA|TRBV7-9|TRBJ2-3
CASSPFPGVEQYF
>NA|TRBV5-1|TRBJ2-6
CASSLRTGTGANVLTF
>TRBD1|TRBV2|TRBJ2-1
CASRAGTGRYNEQFF
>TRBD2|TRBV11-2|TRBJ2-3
CASSPLAGPSTDTQYF
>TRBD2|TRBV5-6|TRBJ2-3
CASSLVRGGPLTDTQYF
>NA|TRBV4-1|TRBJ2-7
CASSLRSGQDGSYEQYF